What follows are 20 T cell receptor beta chains derived from one specimen sequenced in a study of yellow fever vaccine responses in identical twins (dated by TCRdb to the late 2010s). Library preparation used RT-PCR. These reads were obtained on an Illumina HiSeq 2500. TCRdb reprocessed the public reads (quality trimming at Q25 with fastp, clone calling with MiXCR) and kept in-frame beta chains. Each CDR3 protein appears once, grouped with its most common genes and DNA. The sample table lists some 2,200 distinct CDR3 sequences, around 78% of them with a count of one. 3.5% of the sample is taken by the ten largest. The source material was T cells from blood (PBMCs), unsorted or a sorted subset (not recorded which), sampled before or after yellow fever vaccination (not recorded which). The receptor source for this set is a woman aged 18-30 years who received the yellow fever vaccine. Donor details come from another sample of the same person, matched by shared clones.

The count of this clonotype is one. The chain uses TRBV29-1 and TRBJ2-1; 9 bases line up with TRBD1. Germline CDR1 SQVTM, CDR2 ANQGSEA. The CDR3 extends over 14 amino acids. J lost 9 bases, V lost 4 bases, and 10 bases had no gene match. The CDR3 region has the DNA TGCAGCGTTGCCCAGGACAGGGGTGTTGCTGAGCAGTTCTTC. This codes for CSVAQDRGVAEQFF.

The genes are TRBV18 and TRBJ1-5, with a weak D call TRBD1 (5 bases). The V gene lost 2 bases and the J gene lost 0 bases, with 11 bases spanning the gap. The CDR3 is 16 residues long. Germline CDR1 is KGHSH and CDR2 is LQKENI. The CDR3 DNA reads TGTGCCAGCTCACCAGGGGGACCGAATAGCAATCAGCCCCAGCATTTT. As protein: CASSPGGPNSNQPQHF.

This clonotype has a single count. This chain joins TRBV18 and TRBJ2-6; 10 bases fit TRBD1. This CDR3 is 17 amino acids long. J gave up 2 bases and V 2 bases, and 3 bases lay outside the gene matches. The V gene's germline CDR1 is KGHSH and CDR2 LQKENI. The CDR3, as DNA: TGTGCCAGCTCACCATACGGACAGGGGGCTGGGGCCAACGTCCTGACTTTC. Residues: CASSPYGQGAGANVLTF.

This chain links TRBV7-2 with TRBJ1-6; D is unresolved. The CDR3 totals 14 residues. Germline V gene lookup returns CDR1 SGHTA and CDR2 FQGNSA. The ends were cut back, 1 base at V and 4 bases at J, with 5 bases in the middle. The CDR3 bases are TGTGCCAGCAGCTTAGGAACTTATAATTCACCCCTCCACTTT. Encoded protein: CASSLGTYNSPLHF.

The rearrangement links TRBV11-1 to TRBJ1-2, with no clear D. The V gene lost 4 bases and the J gene lost 8 bases, with 20 bases spanning the gap. The V gene's germline CDR1 is SGHAT and CDR2 FQDESV (reference sequence). This CDR3 spans 15 amino acids. The CDR3 DNA follows: TGTGCCAGCAGCTCGCAACCACAAGCCCCCTGGGGCTACACCTTC. This gives the protein CASSSQPQAPWGYTF.

The rearrangement links TRBV11-2 to TRBJ2-1, with 7 bases aligning to TRBD2. The germline CDR1 and CDR2 sequences are SGHAT and FQNNGV. With 3 bases clipped from V and 10 bases from J, the junction kept 6 bases outside the gene matches. The CDR3 is 13 amino acids. Here the CDR3 reads CASSFSNGREQFF. CDR3 nucleotides: TGTGCCAGCAGCTTCTCAAACGGGAGGGAGCAGTTCTTC.

The rearrangement joins TRBV11-3 to TRBJ2-2; D is uncertain. V shed 3 bases and J shed 1 base, with 3 bases lying between them. CDR1 and CDR2 (germline): SGHNT, YENEEA. CDR3 length: 13 amino acids. The DNA of the CDR3 is TGTGCCAGCAGCTTCTTGAACACCGGGGAGCTGTTTTTT. Translated, it gives CASSFLNTGELFF.

The chain recombines TRBV2 with TRBJ2-1, with TRBD1 matching 10 bases. The CDR3 loop spans 15 amino acids. CDR1 is SNHLY and CDR2 is FYNNEI in the germline V gene. V trimming: 6 bases; J trimming: 6 bases; junction bases outside the gene matches: 8. In nucleotides, the CDR3 is TGTGCCAGCAGGCACGACAGGGGGCTAGGCAATGAGCAGTTCTTC. Translated: CASRHDRGLGNEQFF.

This clonotype was recorded only once. The rearrangement uses TRBV27 and TRBJ1-2; TRBD1 matches at 9 bases. The CDR3 is made up of 13 amino acids. Germline lookup yields CDR1 MNHEY and CDR2 SMNVEV (reference sequence). Trimming took 8 bases from V and 5 from J; bases not matched to a gene: 6. The CDR3 is CASQKDRGYGYTF. The CDR3, as DNA: TGTGCCAGCCAAAAGGACAGGGGATATGGCTACACCTTC.

V is TRBV11-1 and J is TRBJ2-7; the D is unclear. The CDR3 has 12 residues. Trimming took off 3 bases at V and 3 bases at J, with 6 bases between the two ends. The germline V gene has CDR1 SGHAT and CDR2 FQDESV (reference sequence). As DNA, the CDR3 is TGTGCCAGCAGCTTCAATAACTACGAGCAGTACTTC. It translates to CASSFNNYEQYF.

This rearrangement joins TRBV11-1 to TRBJ2-3, with 9 bases identical to TRBD2. V was pared by 5 bases and J by 6 bases, with 12 bases of the junction left unmatched. The CDR3 spans 16 residues. Germline V gene sequence: CDR1 SGHAT, CDR2 FQDESV (reference sequence). The CDR3 coding sequence is TGTGCCAGCAGCGGTAGCGGGAGCCCTGTCGTGGATACGCAGTATTTT. The encoded protein is CASSGSGSPVVDTQYF. Full variable domain (outside the CDR3, taken from reference TRBV11-1 and TRBJ2-3): EAEVAQSPRYKITEKSQAVAFWCDPISGHATLYWYRQILGQGPELLVQFQDESVVDDSQLPKDRFSAERLKGVDSTLKIQPAELGDSAMYLCASSGSGSPVVDTQYFGPGTRLTVL.

V usage is TRBV2 and J usage is TRBJ2-1; D perhaps matches TRBD1 (5 bases). Germline assignment: CDR1 SNHLY and CDR2 FYNNEI. Trimming took off 4 bases at V and 5 bases at J, with 9 bases between the two ends. The CDR3 length is 13 residues. The CDR3 DNA reads TGTGCCAGCAGTGTGGCCAGGGACAATGAGCAGTTCTTC. It is translated as CASSVARDNEQFF.

The rearrangement links TRBV3-1 to TRBJ1-5; D unclear. This CDR3 is 14 amino acids long. Germline-derived CDR1 and CDR2 are LGHDT and YNNKEL (reference sequence). V was trimmed by 4 bases and J by 2 bases, leaving 9 bases between them. The CDR3 reads CASSLGPGNQPQHF. The CDR3 DNA follows: TGTGCCAGCAGCCTTGGACCAGGCAATCAGCCCCAGCATTTT.

V is TRBV11-1 and J is TRBJ2-4; weak D call: TRBD2 (5 bases). Trimming cost V 5 bases and J 5 bases, with 10 bases left between them. Germline lookup yields CDR1 SGHAT and CDR2 FQDESV (reference sequence). The CDR3 loop spans 13 amino acids. This CDR3 reads CASSRGRENIQYF. Here the CDR3 DNA reads TGTGCCAGCAGCCGAGGGAGAGAAAACATTCAGTACTTC.

The V gene is TRBV7-9, the J gene TRBJ1-3; D gene unclear. Germline CDR1 is SEHNR and CDR2 is FQNEAQ (reference sequence). The CDR3 covers 17 residues. The V end lost 1 base, the J end lost 2 bases, and 15 bases lay between the germline ends. This CDR3 reads CASSLGDWRLPGNTIYF. CDR3 DNA: TGTGCCAGCAGCTTAGGAGATTGGAGATTACCTGGAAACACCATATATTTT.

The count of this clonotype is one. The junction differs from germline at one of its ends, possibly a read error. This sequence joins TRBV27 and TRBJ2-1; D is undetermined. The CDR3 sequence is 10 residues long. CDR1 and CDR2 from the germline V gene are MNHEY and SMNVEV (reference sequence). CDR3 sequence reads: CASSLSREIF. In nucleotides, the CDR3 is TGTGCCAGCAGTTTGTCCCGCGAGATCTTC.

The chain has TRBV4-2 and TRBJ1-1; D uncertain. Per the germline V gene, CDR1 is LGHNA and CDR2 is YNFKEQ. This CDR3 has 14 amino acids. Trimming took 2 bases from V and 5 from J, leaving 12 bases between them. This CDR3 is CASSQQPRRTEAFF. The CDR3 DNA follows: TGTGCCAGCAGCCAACAGCCCAGGCGGACTGAAGCTTTCTTT.

This clonotype was seen only once. The rearrangement joins TRBV4-3 to TRBJ2-4; D not resolved. This CDR3 contains 12 residues. CDR1 is LGHNA, CDR2 YSLEER, per germline. Trimming took off 0 bases at V and 8 bases at J, with 5 bases between the two ends. CDR3 in DNA: TGCGCCAGCAGCCAAGATCTATACATTCAGTACTTC. It yields the protein CASSQDLYIQYF.

This clonotype appeared a single time. This chain connects TRBV6-2 or TRBV6-3 to TRBJ2-2, with D unresolved. This CDR3 region has 13 residues. Germline CDR1 and CDR2: MNHEY and SVGEGT. Trimming left V 4 bases short and J 4 bases short, with 7 bases between. The CDR3 loop is CASSFTATGELFF. The CDR3 coding sequence is TGTGCCAGCAGTTTTACAGCCACCGGGGAGCTGTTTTTT.

This clonotype was observed a single time. The junction does not match germline at one end; this may be a read error. The chain joins TRBV18 to TRBJ1-1; 9 nucleotides line up with TRBD1. This CDR3 spans 14 amino acids. Germline lookup yields CDR1 KGHSH and CDR2 LQKENI. CDR3 nucleotide sequence: TGTGCCAGCTCAGTTGGGACAGGGTTCACTGAACCTTTCTTT. Amino acids: CASSVGTGFTEPFF.